This paragraph reports one T cell receptor (beta chain). The data belong to a study of blood T cell repertoires in COVID-19. Study summary: There were acute and convalescent COVID-19 samples, and they came from the United States, Italy and Spain. Nucleic acid was either cDNA or gDNA, and it came from T cells, B-cell-depleted T cells, or PBMCs.

Source study methods: It was from reference gene primer amplification that nucleated cell counts were estimated. Sequencing used immunoSEQ multiplex PCR; TCRdb keeps in-frame clones, though not all of them. The DNA was the basis for D and trimming; V, J and clone size are from that table. This sample yields about 120,000 clones, of which 70% to 90% are seen a single time; approximately 1.5% belongs to the top ten. This TCR came from a man in his forties with acute or convalescent COVID-19. Specimen: peripheral blood.

The CDR3: CASSGPGTSGPGGELFF. CDR3 DNA: TGTGCCAGCAGTGGCCCCGGGACTAGCGGACCGGGAGGGGAGCTGTTTTTT. The J gene is TRBJ2-2, the V gene TRBV2, with 11 bases matching TRBD2. The V gene end was trimmed by 4 bases and the J gene end by 8 bases; junction bases not matched to a gene: 12. The germline CDR1 and CDR2 sequences are SNHLY and FYNNEI. The CDR3 is made up of 17 amino acids.